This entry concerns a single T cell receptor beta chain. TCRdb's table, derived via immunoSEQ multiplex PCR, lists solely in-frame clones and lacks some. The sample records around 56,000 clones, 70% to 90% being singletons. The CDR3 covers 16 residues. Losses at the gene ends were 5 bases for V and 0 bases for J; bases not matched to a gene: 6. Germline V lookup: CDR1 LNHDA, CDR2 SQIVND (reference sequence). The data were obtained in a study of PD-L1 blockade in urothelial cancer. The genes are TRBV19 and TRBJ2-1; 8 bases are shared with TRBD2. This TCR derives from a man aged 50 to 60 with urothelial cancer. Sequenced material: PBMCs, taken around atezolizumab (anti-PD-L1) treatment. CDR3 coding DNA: TGTGCCAGTAGTCAGCATCTAGCGGGCTCCTACAATGAGCAGTTCTTC. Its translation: CASSQHLAGSYNEQFF.